The 29 T cell receptor beta chains presented below share a single source sample, sequenced in a study of T cell responses to AZD1222 COVID-19 vaccine. Only in-frame clones appear in the TCRdb table, and some are missing; sequencing was by immunoSEQ multiplex PCR. The table lists over 140,000 clones, 80% to 95% of them singletons. Here the sequenced sample was peripheral blood, taken on day 0 of AZD1222 vaccination. These receptors were taken from an adult in good health.

The chain joins TRBV28 to TRBJ2-1; 8 bases are shared with TRBD2. Losses at the gene ends were 7 bases for V and 7 bases for J; bases not matched to a gene: 12. Germline V gene lookup returns CDR1 MDHEN and CDR2 SYDVKM. There are 15 residues in the CDR3. In DNA form, the CDR3 reads TGTGCCAGCACCCTCGGGACTAGAGTACGGAATGAGCAGTTCTTC. Its translation is CASTLGTRVRNEQFF.

This clone was seen more than once but under ten times. This rearrangement joins TRBV27 to TRBJ1-5, with 8 bases matching TRBD1. The V and J ends lost 6 bases and 7 bases, in that order; junction bases with no gene match: 11. The CDR3 contains 15 residues. Germline V gene sequence: CDR1 MNHEY, CDR2 SMNVEV (reference sequence). The CDR3 sequence is CASSPDRDFRQPQHF. DNA of the CDR3: TGTGCCAGCAGCCCGGACAGGGATTTCAGGCAGCCCCAGCATTTT.

The V call is TRBV7-9, the J call TRBJ1-6; TRBD1 is a possible D gene (5 bases). The CDR3 is made up of 15 amino acids. Trimming pared 5 bases from V and 9 bases from J, leaving 17 bases between. The germline V gene encodes CDR1 SEHNR and CDR2 FQNEAQ (reference sequence). CDR3 bases: TGTGCCAGCAGCATCCGGGGGAGGGAATTTTCACCCCTCCACTTT. Its translation is CASSIRGREFSPLHF.

The rearrangement uses TRBV2 and TRBJ2-3, with 10 bases matching TRBD1. In germline, CDR1 is SNHLY, CDR2 FYNNEI. V lost 7 bases to trimming and J lost 5 bases; unmatched junction nucleotides: 6. The CDR3 has 14 residues. CDR3: CASTGQGVGDTQYF. The CDR3 DNA sequence: TGTGCCAGCACCGGACAGGGGGTCGGAGATACGCAGTATTTT. The variable domain in full, with the rest retrieved from reference TRBV2 and TRBJ2-3, is EPEVTQTPSHQVTQMGQEVILRCVPISNHLYFYWYRQILGQKVEFLVSFYNNEISEKSEIFDDQFSVERPDGSNFTLKIRSTKLEDSAMYFCASTGQGVGDTQYFGPGTRLTVL.

This rearrangement joins TRBV18 to TRBJ1-4; TRBD1 is a possible D gene (6 bases). The ends were cut back, 5 bases at V and 10 bases at J, with 14 bases in the middle. The CDR3 length is 13 residues. From germline, CDR1 is KGHSH and CDR2 LQKENI. The CDR3 DNA reads as TGTGCCAGCTCAACCAGACAGGTCACAAAACTGTTTTTT. Its translation is CASSTRQVTKLFF.

This chain uses TRBV6-5 with TRBJ2-7; 12 bases are shared with TRBD2. Germline V gives CDR1 MNHEY, CDR2 SVGAGI. Trimming at V came to 9 bases and at J to 5 bases, leaving 5 bases not matched to a gene. This CDR3 spans 13 amino acids. This chain's CDR3 is CASRLAGVDEQYF. CDR3 coding DNA: TGTGCCAGTCGACTAGCGGGAGTCGACGAGCAGTACTTC.

CDR3 sequence reads: CASSWDDYGYTF. In DNA, the CDR3 is TGCGCCAGCAGCTGGGACGACTATGGCTACACCTTC. The chain employs TRBV5-1 and TRBJ1-2; D is perhaps TRBD1 (5 bases). The germline V gene has CDR1 SGHRS and CDR2 YFSETQ. Deletions cut 3 bases from V and 3 bases from J, with 6 bases between. This CDR3 spans 12 amino acids.

V usage is TRBV6-1 and J usage is TRBJ1-5; D gene ambiguous. Germline loops: CDR1 MNHNS, CDR2 SASEGT. V dropped 3 bases and J dropped 7 bases, with 4 bases sitting between them. The CDR3 runs to 11 residues. For the CDR3, the DNA is TGTGCCAGCAGTGATTGGCAGCCCCAGCATTTT. It yields the protein CASSDWQPQHF.

V gene TRBV18 combines with J gene TRBJ1-1, with 8 positions matching TRBD1. Unmatched junction bases numbered 7, after V lost 3 bases and J lost 1 base. Germline assignment: CDR1 KGHSH and CDR2 LQKENI. The CDR3 totals 16 residues. In DNA, the CDR3 is TGTGCCAGCTCACCGAACCCGGGACAGGAGAACACTGAAGCTTTCTTT. As protein: CASSPNPGQENTEAFF.

The chain employs TRBV7-8 and TRBJ2-7; 7 nucleotides align to TRBD1. Per the germline V gene, CDR1 is SGHVS and CDR2 is FQNEAQ. CDR3 length: 14 amino acids. With V trimmed by 1 base and J by 5 bases, 5 bases remained unmatched. In nucleotides, the CDR3 is TGTGCCAGCAGCTTAGTACAGGGGAAGGACGAGCAGTACTTC. Encoded protein: CASSLVQGKDEQYF.

This chain connects TRBV5-5 to TRBJ1-1; D not certain. Germline V gene sequence: CDR1 SGHKS, CDR2 YYEKEE (reference sequence). This CDR3 region has 13 residues. The germline V and J ends were trimmed by 2 bases and 4 bases, with 9 bases remaining between them. The CDR3 coding sequence is TGTGCCAGCAGCTTTATGGGAGGCACTGAAGCTTTCTTT. It yields the protein CASSFMGGTEAFF.

The V gene is TRBV29-1, the J gene TRBJ2-1, with 9 positions matching TRBD1. V trimming: 2 bases; J trimming: 9 bases; junction bases outside the gene matches: 11. CDR3 length: 15 residues. Germline-derived CDR1 and CDR2 are SQVTM and ANQGSEA. The CDR3 DNA sequence: TGCAGCGTTGAAATGGGACAGGGTATTGTGGCTGAGCAGTTCTTC. Amino acids: CSVEMGQGIVAEQFF.

The chain couples TRBV11-2 to TRBJ2-1, with 14 bases aligning to TRBD2. After removal of 5 bases from V and 8 bases from J, the junction contained 8 bases not matched to a gene. Per germline, CDR1 SGHAT and CDR2 FQNNGV. This CDR3 region has 16 residues. The CDR3 loop reads CASSPRTSGRTYEQFF. CDR3 DNA sequence: TGTGCCAGCAGCCCTCGGACTAGCGGGAGGACCTATGAGCAGTTCTTC.

This clone was recorded a few times. The genes are TRBV28 and TRBJ1-4; D might be TRBD1 (6 bases). Germline CDR1 and CDR2: MDHEN and SYDVKM. The germline V and J ends were trimmed by 5 bases and 7 bases, with 14 bases remaining between them. This CDR3 is 14 amino acids long. CDR3 in DNA: TGTGCCAGCAGTATTCAGGGGCGGGGTGAAAAACTGTTTTTT. It encodes CASSIQGRGEKLFF. Filled out from reference TRBV28 and TRBJ1-4, the complete variable domain reads DVKVTQSSRYLVKRTGEKVFLECVQDMDHENMFWYRQDPGLGLRLIYFSYDVKMKEKGDIPEGYSVSREKKERFSLILESASTNQTSMYLCASSIQGRGEKLFFGSGTQLSVL.

The rearrangement links TRBV7-2 to TRBJ1-2; D call uncertain. The CDR3 runs 15 residues. Germline V gene sequence: CDR1 SGHTA, CDR2 FQGNSA. V dropped 1 base and J dropped 8 bases, with 17 bases sitting between them. CDR3 nucleotides: TGTGCCAGCAGCTTAGAGGAGGGTAGAGGAAGAGGCTACACCTTC. Protein: CASSLEEGRGRGYTF.

This chain uses TRBV6-6 with TRBJ1-1; no clear D. CDR3 length: 13 amino acids. The germline CDR1 and CDR2 sequences are MNHNY and SVGAGI (reference sequence). Trimming stripped 7 bases from V and 1 base from J, with 10 bases between. Here the CDR3 DNA reads TGTGCCAGCACCCGGGCTAGGAACACTGAAGCTTTCTTT. Protein: CASTRARNTEAFF.

V and J are TRBV7-2 and TRBJ2-1; 9 bases match TRBD2. This CDR3 has 15 residues. With 3 bases clipped from V and 0 bases from J, the junction kept 0 bases outside the gene matches. CDR1 and CDR2 (germline): SGHTA, FQGNSA. This CDR3 reads CASSFSGGSYNEQFF. CDR3 nucleotides: TGTGCCAGCAGCTTTAGCGGGGGCTCCTACAATGAGCAGTTCTTC.

The chain combines TRBV6-1 with TRBJ1-2, with 8 positions matching TRBD1. The V segment lost 1 base and the J segment 5 bases; nucleotides outside the gene matches: 6. This CDR3 region has 15 residues. Germline CDR1 is MNHNS and CDR2 is SASEGT. CDR3 amino acids: CASSEVRTGPYGYTF. In nucleotides, the CDR3 is TGTGCCAGCAGTGAAGTGAGGACAGGGCCTTATGGCTACACCTTC.

This sequence joins TRBV18 and TRBJ1-1; 10 positions agree with TRBD1. The CDR3 consists of 15 residues. The V segment lost 2 bases and the J segment 3 bases; nucleotides outside the gene matches: 3. Germline CDR1 and CDR2: KGHSH and LQKENI. The CDR3, as DNA: TGTGCCAGCTCACCATTGGGGACAGGGGACACTGAAGCTTTCTTT. This encodes CASSPLGTGDTEAFF.

The chain uses TRBV7-2 and TRBJ1-5, with TRBD1 identical over 8 bases. The CDR3 runs to 15 residues. The V and J ends lost 5 bases and 3 bases, in that order; junction bases with no gene match: 6. Germline assignment: CDR1 SGHTA and CDR2 FQGNSA. The CDR3 protein is CASSLGTGYNQPQHF. CDR3 DNA sequence: TGTGCCAGCAGCCTTGGGACAGGATACAATCAGCCCCAGCATTTT.

The rearrangement joins TRBV28 to TRBJ2-1; TRBD2 aligns across 7 bases. V lost 4 bases and J lost 7; bases outside the gene matches: 10. Germline V gene lookup returns CDR1 MDHEN and CDR2 SYDVKM. CDR3 length: 15 residues. The CDR3 DNA reads as TGTGCCAGCAGTTCTAAAAGCGGGAAAGGGAATGAGCAGTTCTTC. Protein sequence: CASSSKSGKGNEQFF.

The chain combines TRBV28 with TRBJ1-5, with a possible D match to TRBD1 (5 bases). CDR1 MDHEN and CDR2 SYDVKM come from the germline V gene. The CDR3 runs to 17 residues. V lost 1 base to trimming and J lost 0 bases, with 13 bases between them. DNA for the CDR3: TGTGCCAGCAGTTTATCTGGGGGTTATTATAGCAATCAGCCCCAGCATTTT. Protein sequence: CASSLSGGYYSNQPQHF. The whole variable domain, remainder taken from reference TRBV28 and TRBJ1-5, is DVKVTQSSRYLVKRTGEKVFLECVQDMDHENMFWYRQDPGLGLRLIYFSYDVKMKEKGDIPEGYSVSREKKERFSLILESASTNQTSMYLCASSLSGGYYSNQPQHFGDGTRLSIL.

The rearrangement uses TRBV7-2 and TRBJ2-2, with 7 bases matching TRBD2. CDR3 length: 15 residues. The ends lost 3 bases at V and 5 bases at J; junction bases unmatched: 6. CDR1 is SGHTA and CDR2 is FQGNSA in the germline V gene. The CDR3 region is CASSFFRGETGELFF. As DNA, the CDR3 is TGTGCCAGCAGCTTTTTCCGGGGGGAAACCGGGGAGCTGTTTTTT. Full variable domain (remainder filled in from reference TRBV7-2 and TRBJ2-2): GAGVSQSPSNKVTEKGKDVELRCDPISGHTALYWYRQSLGQGLEFLIYFQGNSAPDKSGLPSDRFSAERTGGSVSTLTIQRTQQEDSAVYLCASSFFRGETGELFFGEGSRLTVL.

A word on this clone: Other DNA sequences in the same sample also yield this CDR3. The chain carries TRBV7-9 and TRBJ1-3; perhaps TRBD1 as D (6 bases). Trimming took off 1 base at V and 0 bases at J, with 10 bases between the two ends. CDR1 and CDR2 from the germline V gene are SEHNR and FQNEAQ (reference sequence). This CDR3 is built from 16 residues. Here the CDR3 reads CASSLGRTDSGNTIYF. The CDR3 region has the DNA TGTGCCAGCAGCTTAGGCAGGACAGACTCTGGAAACACCATATATTTT.

Turning to this clone: Other DNA sequences in the same sample also yield this CDR3. The V gene is TRBV9, the J gene TRBJ2-1; D is unresolved. There are 13 residues in the CDR3. Germline CDR1 is SGDLS and CDR2 is YYNGEE. V lost 0 bases, J lost 4 bases, and 5 bases lay in between. CDR3 in DNA: TGTGCCAGCAGCGTAGGTAGTTACAATGAGCAGTTCTTC. Its protein product is CASSVGSYNEQFF. The variable domain in full, completed from reference TRBV9 and TRBJ2-1, reads DSGVTQTPKHLITATGQRVTLRCSPRSGDLSVYWYQQSLDQGLQFLIQYYNGEERAKGNILERFSAQQFPDLHSELNLSSLELGDSALYFCASSVGSYNEQFFGPGTRLTVL.

The gene calls are TRBV28 and TRBJ1-1, with 9 bases fitting TRBD1. This CDR3 comprises 16 residues. Germline V lookup: CDR1 MDHEN, CDR2 SYDVKM. Losses at the gene ends were 3 bases for V and 7 bases for J; bases not matched to a gene: 12. CDR3 region: CASSFLGGTGRFEAFF. CDR3 bases: TGTGCCAGCAGTTTCTTAGGCGGGACAGGGAGGTTTGAAGCTTTCTTT.

This clone has only one observation. This chain's CDR3 is CASSPDTGELFF. The CDR3 DNA reads TGTGCCAGCTCACCAGACACCGGGGAGCTGTTTTTT. V and J are TRBV18 and TRBJ2-2; unclear D gene. There are 12 residues in the CDR3. From germline, CDR1 is KGHSH and CDR2 LQKENI. The V gene lost 2 bases and the J gene lost 3 bases, with 1 base spanning the gap.

The chain employs TRBV18 and TRBJ2-7; D is perhaps TRBD1 (5 bases). Trimming removed 0 bases from V and 0 bases from J, with 12 bases in between. The germline CDR1 and CDR2 sequences are KGHSH and LQKENI. The CDR3 sequence is 16 residues long. The CDR3 DNA sequence: TGTGCCAGCTCACCACCTTTAGGTCAGGGCTCCTACGAGCAGTACTTC. As protein: CASSPPLGQGSYEQYF.

The V gene is TRBV3-1 (or the pseudogene TRBV3-2), the J gene TRBJ2-5, with D unclear. Germline CDR1 and CDR2: LGHDT and YNNKEL (reference sequence). Trimming took 2 bases from V and 5 from J, leaving 6 bases between them. The CDR3 is 12 residues long. The CDR3 is CASSQLEETQYF. The CDR3 nucleotides are TGTGCCAGCAGCCAATTGGAGGAGACCCAGTACTTC.